Below, one T cell receptor beta chain is given with its context. Its antigen is unidentified. The source of the sample is a study of cytomegalovirus exposure and HLA in healthy donors. Notes on the study in general: Subsequent analysis revealed that first-cohort TCR clusters tended to co-occur in the roughly 120 validation repertoires.

The ends were cut back, 3 bases at V and 7 bases at J, with 13 bases in the middle. Germline loops: CDR1 KGHSH, CDR2 LQKENI. The length of the CDR3 is 14 residues. The donors belonged to the roughly 120-subject validation cohort, separate from the 666-subject first cohort. Using immunoSEQ multiplex PCR, the repertoire was profiled, and TCRdb retains in-frame clones only, with some absent. The table has fewer than 350,000 clones, 70% to 90% seen once. The sequence derives from a woman aged 18-29 years in good health and CMV-seronegative. The sequenced material came from PBMCs. The genes are TRBV18 and TRBJ2-1, with a possible D match to TRBD2 (6 bases). CDR3 sequence (DNA): TGTGCCAGCTCACCGTTTTCCAGCGGGAATGAGCAGTTCTTC. Translation gives CASSPFSSGNEQFF. The variable domain in full, completed from reference TRBV18 and TRBJ2-1, reads NAGVMQNPRHLVRRRGQEARLRCSPMKGHSHVYWYRQLPEEGLKFMVYLQKENIIDESGMPKERFSAEFPKEGPSILRIQQVVRGDSAAYFCASSPFSSGNEQFFGPGTRLTVL.